The clone carrying this T cell receptor beta chain was picked up many times. The study profiled TCR beta VDJ and CDR3 using genomic DNA as template. TCRdb independently ran MiXCR on the reads; one entry per CDR3 protein. The sample has roughly 160,000 distinct CDR3 sequences, 40% to 50% seen once; the top ten hold approximately 3%. By flow cytometry, patients selected for sequencing had shown an expansion of CD8+CD57+ cells. These data originate in a study of CD8+CD57+ T cells in acquired aplastic anemia. From germline, CDR1 is DFQATT and CDR2 SNEGSKA (reference sequence). The CDR3 is made up of 17 amino acids. The J segment lost 6 bases and the V segment lost 1 base, leaving 18 bases of the junction unmatched.

Sequenced sample: sorted CD4+, CD8+, or CD8+CD57+ T cells (not recorded which) from PBMCs. The receptor comes from a human donor with aplastic anemia. The rearrangement links TRBV20-1 to TRBJ2-7; 7 bases are a match to TRBD2. The CDR3 region is CSARGGDSGTTPFEQYF. In DNA form, the CDR3 reads TGCAGTGCTAGAGGAGGGGACTCCGGGACTACCCCGTTCGAGCAGTACTTC.